This TCR beta chain was observed in a study of PD-1 and CTLA-4 blockade in melanoma (dated by TCRdb to the early 2020s). About the full investigation: In patients with melanoma, the study measured the effects of PD-1 blockade versus CTLA-4 blockade on the melanoma-reactive CD8 T cell response.

Library generation was performed with the immunoSEQ multiplex PCR assay. The table was pulled from immuneACCESS by TCRdb, which kept in-frame rearrangements only. Such tables lose some clones; where checked, under half of the loss comes from unresolved V genes, and the rest has no known cause. The sample table records around 31,000 clones; around 90% of these occur just once. Together, the top ten hold 5% to 6.5% of the sample. For this clone: The antigen this receptor binds is unknown. The sample holds no much larger clone one base away, and base qualities are not on file.

This clonotype originated in a human donor with melanoma. Sequenced material: CD8+ T cells from peripheral blood, taken from a patient given anti-PD-1 treatment.

The CDR3 protein: CASSRDVFEGYTF. The sequenced DNA: TGTGCCAGCAGCCGGGACGTTTTCGAAGGCTACACCTTC. The sequence is built from TRBV16 and TRBJ1-2, with TRBD1 tentatively as D gene (5 bases match). CDR1 and CDR2, looked up from the germline V gene, are KGHSY and FQNENV. Cut back by 4 bases and 8 bases, the V and J ends lie 14 bases apart. The CDR3 covers 13 residues, taking in both the cysteine and the phenylalanine. Solely the CDR3 DNA is kept, with 39 bases framed from the first base.